These 23 T cell receptor beta chains were sequenced from one sample in a study of a mutant IDH1 vaccine in newly diagnosed glioma (dated by TCRdb to about 2021). The sample's time point label, in plain terms: baseline, week 1 (first vaccination visit). Taken with the paper, the label for treatment or condition translates to: pre-vaccination baseline after standard-of-care therapy. Library prep was done by the immunoSEQ multiplex PCR assay. TCRdb took over this immuneACCESS table, retaining in-frame rearrangements with V and J assigned. Such tables are incomplete; in checked studies, under half of the missing clones stem from an unresolved V gene, and the remainder is unexplained. Here the sample has around 24,000 clones; 93% occur a single time. About 1.2% of the sample rests with the top ten. This sample comprised PBMCs, obtained from a glioma patient treated with radiotherapy, temozolomide or both. The receptors derive from a man aged 40-49 years with glioma.

The chain couples TRBV30 to TRBJ1-2; D is unresolved. V was cut by 2 bases and J by 4 bases, with 8 bases left in between. The germline CDR1 and CDR2 sequences are GTSNPN and SVGIG (reference sequence). The CDR3 covers 12 residues. CDR3 bases: TGTGCCTGGAGTCAAACGGCCTATGGCTACACCTTC. Translated: CAWSQTAYGYTF.

The chain couples TRBV7-2 to TRBJ2-5; 10 bases are a match to TRBD1. The V gene end was trimmed by 1 base and the J gene end by 5 bases; junction bases not matched to a gene: 4. The CDR3 extends over 15 amino acids. CDR1 is SGHTA, CDR2 FQGNSA, per germline. The CDR3 here is CASSLGQGAMETQYF. CDR3 DNA sequence: TGTGCCAGCAGCTTAGGACAGGGGGCTATGGAGACCCAGTACTTC.

The CDR3 nucleotides read TGTGCCAGCAGCTTGTCTTTGACAGGAGAACGGGGAGCTTTCTTT. Its protein product is CASSLSLTGERGAFF. The chain combines TRBV5-6 with TRBJ1-1; D perhaps matches TRBD1 (6 bases). The CDR3 is 15 amino acids. Germline-derived CDR1 and CDR2 are SGHDT and YYEEEE. Trimming pared 1 base from V and 10 bases from J, leaving 20 bases between.

About this clone: The same CDR3 is also encoded by other DNA sequences in this sample. V is TRBV29-1 and J is TRBJ1-2; the D gene is possibly TRBD1 (6 bases). Germline V gene lookup returns CDR1 SQVTM and CDR2 ANQGSEA. The CDR3 length is 13 residues. Trimming stripped 6 bases from V and 4 bases from J, with 15 bases between. The CDR3 loop reads CSVASGGRYGYTF. The CDR3 DNA sequence: TGCAGCGTAGCCTCCGGGGGCCGCTATGGCTACACCTTC.

The chain has TRBV19 and TRBJ1-4, with 11 positions matching TRBD1. CDR3 length: 17 residues. Per the germline V gene, CDR1 is LNHDA and CDR2 is SQIVND (reference sequence). Trimming removed 5 bases from V and 6 bases from J; junction bases left unmatched: 11. The DNA for the CDR3 is TGTGCCAGTAGTCGGGACAGGGGGGTATTCATAGATGAAAAACTGTTTTTT. As protein: CASSRDRGVFIDEKLFF.

The chain uses TRBV30 and TRBJ1-1, with D unresolved. V lost 1 base, J lost 5 bases, and 8 bases lay in between. This CDR3 is 12 amino acids long. Germline V CDR1 and CDR2: GTSNPN, SVGIG (reference sequence). CDR3 amino acids: CAWSAQGTEAFF. The CDR3 region has the DNA TGTGCCTGGAGTGCCCAAGGGACTGAAGCTTTCTTT.

This clone showed up just once. This chain links TRBV7-3 with TRBJ2-1; D uncertain. Trimming shortened V by 5 bases and J by 9 bases, and 11 bases separated the two germline ends. In germline, CDR1 is SGHTA, CDR2 FQGTGA. This CDR3 contains 12 residues. The CDR3 DNA sequence: TGTGCCAGCAGCGCTTCATTGGGTGAGCAGTTCTTC. Protein sequence: CASSASLGEQFF.

The genes are TRBV9 and TRBJ2-3; D gene ambiguous. The V end lost 3 bases, the J end lost 0 bases, and 11 bases lay between the germline ends. The CDR3 is 15 residues long. Looked up from germline, CDR1 is SGDLS and CDR2 is YYNGEE. CDR3 sequence (DNA): TGTGCCAGCAGCGCTCCGACAATTAGCACAGATACGCAGTATTTT. This codes for CASSAPTISTDTQYF.

The chain couples TRBV7-2 to TRBJ2-3; 8 bases map to TRBD2. The V segment lost 5 bases and the J segment 3 bases; nucleotides outside the gene matches: 7. The CDR3 spans 15 residues. Germline V lookup: CDR1 SGHTA, CDR2 FQGNSA. The CDR3 loop is CASSAGTSRTDTQYF. For the CDR3, the DNA is TGTGCCAGCAGCGCGGGGACTAGTCGGACAGATACGCAGTATTTT. Combining the CDR3 with reference TRBV7-2 and TRBJ2-3 gives the whole variable domain GAGVSQSPSNKVTEKGKDVELRCDPISGHTALYWYRQSLGQGLEFLIYFQGNSAPDKSGLPSDRFSAERTGGSVSTLTIQRTQQEDSAVYLCASSAGTSRTDTQYFGPGTRLTVL.

The chain carries TRBV15 and TRBJ2-1; 13 bases align to TRBD2. The CDR3 covers 16 residues. The junction had 5 bases not matched to a gene; V was cut back by 0 bases and J by 9 bases. Germline lookup yields CDR1 LNHNV and CDR2 YYDKDF (reference sequence). The DNA for the CDR3 is TGTGCCACCAGCAGAGACAGAACTAGCGGGAGGGGTGAGCAGTTCTTC. Its protein is CATSRDRTSGRGEQFF. The whole variable domain, remainder taken from reference TRBV15 and TRBJ2-1, is DAMVIQNPRYQVTQFGKPVTLSCSQTLNHNVMYWYQQKSSQAPKLLFHYYDKDFNNEADTPDNFQSRRPNTSFCFLDIRSPGLGDTAMYLCATSRDRTSGRGEQFFGPGTRLTVL.

The chain links TRBV7-6 to TRBJ2-3; D may match TRBD1 or TRBD2 (6 bases each). V lost 1 base and J lost 5, with 13 bases in between. This CDR3 has 15 residues. Germline lookup yields CDR1 SGHVS and CDR2 FNYEAQ. The CDR3 DNA reads TGTGCCAGCAGCTTAGGAGGGGGGCTGGTAGATACGCAGTATTTT. This gives the protein CASSLGGGLVDTQYF.

The chain couples TRBV9 to TRBJ2-7; D call uncertain. The germline V and J ends were trimmed by 0 bases and 0 bases, with 10 bases remaining between them. The CDR3 contains 15 residues. Per germline, CDR1 SGDLS and CDR2 YYNGEE. The CDR3 DNA reads TGTGCCAGCAGCGTAGGATTAGCTAGCTCCTACGAGCAGTACTTC. It codes for CASSVGLASSYEQYF.

This chain joins TRBV7-2 and TRBJ1-1, with D possibly TRBD1 on 6 matching bases. Trimming pared 2 bases from V and 1 base from J, leaving 11 bases between. From germline, CDR1 is SGHTA and CDR2 FQGNSA. This CDR3 is 15 amino acids long. DNA of the CDR3: TGTGCCAGCAGCTTAAACCAGGGGCGGAACACTGAAGCTTTCTTT. Encoded protein: CASSLNQGRNTEAFF.

This chain connects TRBV14 to TRBJ2-4; tentative D call: TRBD1 (5 bases). The CDR3 has 16 amino acids. V was cut by 0 bases and J by 8 bases, with 17 bases left in between. The V gene's germline CDR1 is SGHDN and CDR2 FVKESK. CDR3 coding DNA: TGTGCCAGCAGCCAAGATAAGGACACCCCTGGGGACATTCAGTACTTC. Its translation: CASSQDKDTPGDIQYF.

V is TRBV29-1 and J is TRBJ1-3; D not certain. Germline V gives CDR1 SQVTM, CDR2 ANQGSEA. The V end was cut by 3 bases, the J end by 0 bases, with 3 bases between. This CDR3 region has 12 residues. The DNA of the CDR3 is TGCAGCGTTGAGAGCTCTGGAAACACCATATATTTT. Encoded protein: CSVESSGNTIYF.

The genes are TRBV7-6 and TRBJ2-3; no firm D call. Germline V lookup: CDR1 SGHVS, CDR2 FNYEAQ. The CDR3 has 15 residues. The ends were cut back, 1 base at V and 0 bases at J, with 8 bases in the middle. The CDR3 spells CASSLGQRSTDTQYF. The CDR3 DNA reads as TGTGCCAGCAGCTTAGGCCAGCGTAGCACAGATACGCAGTATTTT. Full variable domain (rest looked up from reference TRBV7-6 and TRBJ2-3): GAGVSQSPRYKVTKRGQDVALRCDPISGHVSLYWYRQALGQGPEFLTYFNYEAQQDKSGLPNDRFSAERPEGSISTLTIQRTEQRDSAMYRCASSLGQRSTDTQYFGPGTRLTVL.

In this sample, this clone turned up a few times. The chain carries TRBV7-6 and TRBJ1-1; unclear D gene. CDR3 length: 14 residues. Germline CDR1 reads SGHVS; CDR2 reads FNYEAQ. The V end was cut by 1 base, the J end by 3 bases, with 9 bases between. CDR3: CASSLGNGYTEAFF. CDR3 coding DNA: TGTGCCAGCAGCTTAGGTAACGGGTACACTGAAGCTTTCTTT.

This chain connects TRBV27 to TRBJ1-1; D call uncertain. This CDR3 spans 13 amino acids. V lost 1 base to trimming and J lost 0 bases, with 3 bases between them. Germline V gene data show CDR1 as MNHEY and CDR2 as SMNVEV (reference sequence). The CDR3, as DNA: TGTGCCAGCAGTTTATTTCTGAACACTGAAGCTTTCTTT. Protein sequence: CASSLFLNTEAFF.

The J gene is TRBJ2-7, the V gene TRBV4-1; 7 bases align to TRBD2. With 1 base clipped from V and 3 bases from J, the junction kept 9 bases outside the gene matches. This CDR3 has 16 residues. Germline V gene data show CDR1 as MGHRA and CDR2 as YSYEKL. Written as DNA, the CDR3 is TGCGCCAGCAGCCAAGGGGGTCCGGGGGGAAACTACGAGCAGTACTTC. This sequence encodes CASSQGGPGGNYEQYF.

Only a few counts were recorded for this clone. The chain combines TRBV7-2 with TRBJ1-3; the D is unclear. The germline gives CDR1 SGHTA, CDR2 FQGNSA. The CDR3 has 16 amino acids. The V and J ends lost 5 bases and 2 bases respectively, with 16 bases between them. The CDR3 DNA reads as TGTGCCAGCAGCCCCAGCTTTGGTTCACCTGGAAACACCATATATTTT. This gives the protein CASSPSFGSPGNTIYF.

The chain combines TRBV7-6 with TRBJ1-2; TRBD1 is a possible D gene (5 bases). Germline CDR1 is SGHVS and CDR2 is FNYEAQ. The length of the CDR3 is 13 residues. Trimming removed 1 base from V and 8 bases from J, with 11 bases in between. Written as DNA, the CDR3 is TGTGCCAGCAGCTTAGGAGGGGAAGTAGGCTACACCTTC. Its translation is CASSLGGEVGYTF.

The chain combines TRBV11-2 with TRBJ2-7, with 8 bases identical to TRBD2. Germline V CDR1 and CDR2: SGHAT, FQNNGV. This CDR3 is 13 amino acids long. With V trimmed by 1 base and J by 5 bases, 1 base remained unmatched. DNA of the CDR3: TGTGCCAGCAGCTTAGGGCGGGGGGACGAGCAGTACTTC. This codes for CASSLGRGDEQYF.

The CDR3 DNA sequence: TGTGCCAGCAGCTTAGTGGGCGTCCCGGGACTAGCGGAGTTCTACGAGCAGTACTTC. Its protein is CASSLVGVPGLAEFYEQYF. The V and J genes are TRBV11-2 and TRBJ2-7; the match to TRBD2 covers 11 bases. CDR1 and CDR2 from the germline V gene are SGHAT and FQNNGV. The CDR3 extends over 19 amino acids. J lost 3 bases, V lost 1 base, and 14 bases had no gene match. The complete variable domain, with remaining parts taken from reference TRBV11-2 and TRBJ2-7, reads EAGVAQSPRYKIIEKRQSVAFWCNPISGHATLYWYQQILGQGPKLLIQFQNNGVVDDSQLPKDRFSAERLKGVDSTLKIQPAKLEDSAVYLCASSLVGVPGLAEFYEQYFGPGTRLTVT.